The rows below give T cell receptor beta chains drawn from one sample of a study of cytomegalovirus exposure and HLA in healthy donors. Repertoires were generated with immunoSEQ multiplex PCR, while TCRdb's copy carries only in-frame clones and drops some. The data contain 350,000 or so clones, 86% of them singletons. The sequenced material came from PBMCs. Receptors originate from a woman under 30 in good health and CMV-seronegative. Both conserved end residues are part of each CDR3. A D gene is named only where the DNA matches it firmly. A clone size is listed for some rows: how often the clone was seen (once, few, many), or a class if it is expanded.

clone_size: .
d_call: TRBD2
j_call: TRBJ2-1
v_call: TRBV4-1
cdr3_aa: CASSRLSGRYNEQFF
cdr3_nt: TGCGCCAGCAGCCGACTTAGCGGGAGATACAATGAGCAGTTCTTC

clone_size: .
d_call: .
j_call: TRBJ2-3
v_call: TRBV2
cdr3_aa: CASRPESLTDTQYF
cdr3_nt: TGTGCCAGCAGACCCGAGAGTCTCACAGATACGCAGTATTTT

clone_size: .
d_call: TRBD1
j_call: TRBJ2-5
v_call: TRBV25-1
cdr3_aa: CASSPPQGMGETQYF
cdr3_nt: TGTGCCAGCAGTCCCCCACAGGGGATGGGGGAGACCCAGTACTTC

clone_size: once
d_call: TRBD1
j_call: TRBJ2-5
v_call: TRBV6-1
cdr3_aa: CASRTGVETQYF
cdr3_nt: TGTGCCAGCAGAACAGGGGTAGAGACCCAGTACTTC

clone_size: .
d_call: TRBD2
j_call: TRBJ2-7
v_call: TRBV28
cdr3_aa: CASSPRRGERTSGRLLSYEQYF
cdr3_nt: TGTGCCAGCAGCCCAAGGCGGGGGGAAAGGACTAGCGGGAGGCTTCTCTCCTACGAGCAGTACTTC

clone_size: .
d_call: TRBD1
j_call: TRBJ2-3
v_call: TRBV7-8
cdr3_aa: CASSSGQGLGTDTQYF
cdr3_nt: TGTGCCAGCAGCTCTGGACAGGGTTTGGGCACAGATACGCAGTATTTT

clone_size: once
d_call: .
j_call: TRBJ2-7
v_call: TRBV7-9
cdr3_aa: CASSSRGDYEQYF
cdr3_nt: TGTGCCAGCAGCTCGCGCGGGGACTACGAGCAGTACTTC

clone_size: few
d_call: TRBD2
j_call: TRBJ2-1
v_call: TRBV10-3
cdr3_aa: CAISEPRTSGSRDEQFF
cdr3_nt: TGTGCCATCAGTGAGCCCAGGACTAGCGGGAGTAGGGATGAGCAGTTCTTC

clone_size: .
d_call: .
j_call: TRBJ1-1
v_call: TRBV19
cdr3_aa: CASSIWQGKDTEAFF
cdr3_nt: TGTGCCAGTAGTATTTGGCAGGGGAAGGACACTGAAGCTTTCTTT

clone_size: .
d_call: TRBD1
j_call: TRBJ2-7
v_call: TRBV18
cdr3_aa: CASSTGQGSGEQYF
cdr3_nt: TGTGCCAGCTCAACGGGACAGGGCTCCGGCGAGCAGTACTTC

clone_size: .
d_call: TRBD2
j_call: TRBJ2-1
v_call: TRBV28
cdr3_aa: CASSMGLAVDNEQFF
cdr3_nt: TGTGCCAGCAGTATGGGACTAGCGGTAGACAATGAGCAGTTCTTC

clone_size: .
d_call: TRBD1
j_call: TRBJ1-2
v_call: TRBV25-1
cdr3_aa: CASSELGTGEVDGYTF
cdr3_nt: TGTGCCAGCAGTGAATTGGGGACAGGGGAAGTGGATGGCTACACCTTC

clone_size: .
d_call: .
j_call: TRBJ2-1
v_call: TRBV19
cdr3_aa: CASTSGANPYNEQFF
cdr3_nt: TGTGCCAGTACCTCAGGGGCCAACCCTTACAATGAGCAGTTCTTC

clone_size: .
d_call: .
j_call: TRBJ1-2
v_call: TRBV14
cdr3_aa: CASSQDRGGFYGYTF
cdr3_nt: TGTGCCAGCAGCCAAGATCGGGGTGGGTTCTATGGCTACACCTTC

clone_size: once
d_call: .
j_call: TRBJ1-5
v_call: TRBV28
cdr3_aa: CASSLLSRSDSNQPQHF
cdr3_nt: TGTGCCAGCAGTTTATTGAGCAGAAGCGATAGCAATCAGCCCCAGCATTTT

clone_size: .
d_call: TRBD2
j_call: TRBJ2-7
v_call: TRBV28
cdr3_aa: CASSLGGYEQYF
cdr3_nt: TGTGCCAGCAGCCTCGGGGGGTACGAGCAGTACTTC

clone_size: few
d_call: .
j_call: TRBJ2-3
v_call: TRBV2
cdr3_aa: CASSSSPLHTDTQYF
cdr3_nt: TGTGCCAGCAGTAGTAGCCCCCTTCATACAGATACGCAGTATTTT

clone_size: .
d_call: .
j_call: TRBJ1-5
v_call: TRBV19
cdr3_aa: CASSIGTNQPQHF
cdr3_nt: TGTGCCAGTAGTATAGGGACAAATCAGCCCCAGCATTTT

clone_size: once
d_call: TRBD2
j_call: TRBJ2-5
v_call: TRBV19
cdr3_aa: CASSTTSGRAGETQYF
cdr3_nt: TGTGCCAGTAGTACGACTAGCGGGAGGGCCGGAGAGACCCAGTACTTC

clone_size: .
d_call: .
j_call: TRBJ1-1
v_call: TRBV29-1
cdr3_aa: CSVEGNTEAFF
cdr3_nt: TGCAGTGTGGAGGGGAACACTGAAGCTTTCTTT

clone_size: few
d_call: .
j_call: TRBJ1-5
v_call: TRBV19
cdr3_aa: CASSLEGPRQPQHF
cdr3_nt: TGTGCCAGTAGTTTAGAGGGTCCCAGGCAGCCCCAGCATTTT

clone_size: .
d_call: .
j_call: TRBJ2-3
v_call: TRBV9
cdr3_aa: CASSVALWEETDTQYF
cdr3_nt: TGTGCCAGCAGCGTAGCTCTGTGGGAGGAAACAGATACGCAGTATTTT

clone_size: .
d_call: TRBD2
j_call: TRBJ2-1
v_call: TRBV29-1
cdr3_aa: CSVTPTGAGDYNEQFF
cdr3_nt: TGCAGCGTTACCCCAACCGGAGCGGGAGACTACAATGAGCAGTTCTTC

clone_size: .
d_call: TRBD2
j_call: TRBJ2-7
v_call: TRBV2
cdr3_aa: CASNLAGGLHEQYF
cdr3_nt: TGTGCCAGCAATTTAGCGGGAGGGCTCCACGAGCAGTACTTC

clone_size: .
d_call: .
j_call: TRBJ1-5
v_call: TRBV2
cdr3_aa: CASSAGLGNSNQPQHF
cdr3_nt: TGTGCCAGCAGTGCAGGGTTGGGGAATAGCAATCAGCCCCAGCATTTT

clone_size: .
d_call: TRBD1
j_call: TRBJ2-1
v_call: TRBV27
cdr3_aa: CASTGTGDYNEQFF
cdr3_nt: TGTGCCAGCACGGGGACAGGGGACTACAATGAGCAGTTCTTC

clone_size: .
d_call: .
j_call: TRBJ2-7
v_call: TRBV18
cdr3_aa: CASSPSSYEQYF
cdr3_nt: TGTGCCAGCTCACCTAGTTCCTACGAGCAGTACTTC

clone_size: .
d_call: TRBD1
j_call: TRBJ2-6
v_call: TRBV6-5
cdr3_aa: CASSQGAGANVLTF
cdr3_nt: TGTGCCAGCAGTCAGGGGGCTGGGGCCAACGTCCTGACTTTC

clone_size: .
d_call: TRBD2
j_call: TRBJ2-2
v_call: TRBV5-1
cdr3_aa: CASSLGTSGSWELFF
cdr3_nt: TGCGCCAGCAGCTTGGGCACTAGCGGGAGCTGGGAGCTGTTTTTT

clone_size: few
d_call: TRBD2
j_call: TRBJ2-2
v_call: TRBV28
cdr3_aa: CASSLTSGTNTGELFF
cdr3_nt: TGTGCCAGCAGTCTTACTAGCGGGACGAACACCGGGGAGCTGTTTTTT

clone_size: .
d_call: .
j_call: TRBJ2-7
v_call: TRBV28
cdr3_aa: CASRHAQGMGEQYF
cdr3_nt: TGTGCCAGCAGACACGCCCAGGGTATGGGCGAGCAGTACTTC

clone_size: .
d_call: .
j_call: TRBJ1-2
v_call: TRBV5-6
cdr3_aa: CASSLGRGYGYTF
cdr3_nt: TGTGCCAGCAGCTTGGGGAGAGGCTATGGCTACACCTTC

clone_size: few
d_call: .
j_call: TRBJ2-1
v_call: TRBV20-1
cdr3_aa: CSANRLNEQFF
cdr3_nt: TGCAGTGCTAACAGGCTCAATGAGCAGTTCTTC

clone_size: .
d_call: TRBD2
j_call: TRBJ2-7
v_call: TRBV7-2
cdr3_aa: CASSLEGTLAGVYEQYF
cdr3_nt: TGTGCCAGCAGCTTAGAGGGTACACTAGCGGGAGTTTACGAGCAGTACTTC

clone_size: once
d_call: .
j_call: TRBJ2-7
v_call: TRBV6-5
cdr3_aa: CASSYARTREQYF
cdr3_nt: TGTGCCAGCAGTTACGCGAGGACTCGCGAGCAGTACTTC